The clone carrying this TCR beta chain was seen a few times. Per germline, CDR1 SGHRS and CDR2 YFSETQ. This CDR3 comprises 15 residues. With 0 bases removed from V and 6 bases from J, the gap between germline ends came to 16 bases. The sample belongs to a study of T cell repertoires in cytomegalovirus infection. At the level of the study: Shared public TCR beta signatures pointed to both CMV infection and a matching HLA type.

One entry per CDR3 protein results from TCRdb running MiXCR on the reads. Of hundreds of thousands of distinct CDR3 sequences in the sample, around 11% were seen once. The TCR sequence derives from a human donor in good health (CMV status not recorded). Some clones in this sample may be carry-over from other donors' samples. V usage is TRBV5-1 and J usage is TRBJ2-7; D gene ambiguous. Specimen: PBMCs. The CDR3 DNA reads TGCGCCAGCAGCTTGGATGGACCCCCGACGCTCGAGCAGTACTTC. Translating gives CASSLDGPPTLEQYF.